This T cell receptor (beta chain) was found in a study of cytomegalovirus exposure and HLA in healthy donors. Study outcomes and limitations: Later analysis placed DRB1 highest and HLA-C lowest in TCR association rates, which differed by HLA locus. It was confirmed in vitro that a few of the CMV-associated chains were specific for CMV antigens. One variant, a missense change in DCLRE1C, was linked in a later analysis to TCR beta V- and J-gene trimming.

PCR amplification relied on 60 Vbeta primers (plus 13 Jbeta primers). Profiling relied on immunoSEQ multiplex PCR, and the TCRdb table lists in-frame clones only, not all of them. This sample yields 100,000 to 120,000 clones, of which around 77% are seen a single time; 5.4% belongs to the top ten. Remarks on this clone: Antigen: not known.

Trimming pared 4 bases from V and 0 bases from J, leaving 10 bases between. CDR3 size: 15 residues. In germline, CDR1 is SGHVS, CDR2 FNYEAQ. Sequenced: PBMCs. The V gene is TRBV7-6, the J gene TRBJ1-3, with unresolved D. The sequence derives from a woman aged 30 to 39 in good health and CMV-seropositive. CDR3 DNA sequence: TGTGCCAGCAGCTACCCTGGGAGCTCTGGAAACACCATATATTTT. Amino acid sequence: CASSYPGSSGNTIYF.